Below, 15 T cell receptor beta chains from the same sample are listed, as sequenced in a study of response to subunit inactivated influenza vaccine. TCRdb redid the calling of the RT-PCR reads with MiXCR, one entry per CDR3 protein. The sample holds more than 700,000 distinct CDR3 sequences, around 20% seen once. Sequencing was performed on PBMCs from blood, taken more than 4 days after vaccination. The origin of the receptors is a man aged 45-60 years who received an inactivated influenza vaccine.

The chain recombines TRBV14 with TRBJ1-5; no clear D gene. Trimming cost V 1 base and J 0 bases, with 7 bases left between them. CDR1 is SGHDN and CDR2 is FVKESK in the germline V gene. CDR3 length equals 15 residues. CDR3 residues: CASSQGVDSNQPQHF. The CDR3 region has the DNA TGTGCCAGCAGCCAAGGAGTTGATAGCAATCAGCCCCAGCATTTT.

This clonotype came up a few times. The chain combines TRBV20-1 with TRBJ2-7; no definite D call. V gave up 2 bases and J gave up 0 bases, with 11 bases separating them. This CDR3 region has 14 residues. Per germline, CDR1 DFQATT and CDR2 SNEGSKA (reference sequence). For the CDR3, the DNA is TGCAGTGCTAGAATTAAAGCAGGCTCCTACGAGCAGTACTTC. Translation gives CSARIKAGSYEQYF.

This clonotype was counted only a few times. This sequence joins TRBV20-1 and TRBJ1-6; D might be TRBD1 (5 bases). CDR1 DFQATT and CDR2 SNEGSKA come from the germline V gene (reference sequence). V lost 4 bases and J 0 bases, leaving 13 bases between the germline ends. The CDR3 loop spans 16 amino acids. CDR3 protein: CSANSGPISYNSPLHF. DNA of the CDR3: TGCAGTGCTAACTCAGGGCCTATCTCCTATAATTCACCCCTCCACTTT.

This clonotype was counted a few times. The chain employs TRBV12-3 or TRBV12-4 and TRBJ1-1; TRBD1 matches at 8 bases. The CDR3 loop spans 16 amino acids. The junction had 6 bases not matched to a gene; V was cut back by 3 bases and J by 0 bases. The CDR3 DNA reads TGTGCCAGCAGTTTTAACCAGGGGGCATTGAACACTGAAGCTTTCTTT. It is translated as CASSFNQGALNTEAFF.

This clonotype has ten or more counts. The chain links TRBV9 to TRBJ2-7; D not certain. V shed 3 bases and J shed 5 bases, with 12 bases lying between them. The CDR3 is made up of 13 amino acids. The germline V gene has CDR1 SGDLS and CDR2 YYNGEE. CDR3 residues: CASSANTWDEQYF. The CDR3 nucleotides are TGTGCCAGCAGCGCGAACACCTGGGACGAGCAGTACTTC.

This clonotype was detected a few times. CDR3 sequence reads: CASSLLSFGSPYTQYF. CDR3 in DNA: TGTGCCAGCAGTTTACTCTCGTTCGGGTCACCTTATACGCAGTATTTT. The chain couples TRBV27 to TRBJ2-3; no definite D call. This CDR3 region has 16 residues. Trimming cost V 2 bases and J 7 bases, with 19 bases left between them. From germline, CDR1 is MNHEY and CDR2 SMNVEV (reference sequence).

This sequence joins TRBV6-5 and TRBJ2-6; TRBD1 agrees at 10 bases. V lost 4 bases and J lost 8; bases outside the gene matches: 5. The CDR3 length is 15 residues. Germline V gene sequence: CDR1 MNHEY, CDR2 SVGAGI. CDR3 sequence reads: CASSWGDRGSNVLTF. The DNA for the CDR3 is TGTGCCAGCAGTTGGGGGGACAGGGGTTCCAACGTCCTGACTTTC.

This clonotype appeared a few times. V and J are TRBV19 and TRBJ1-2; 7 bases align to TRBD1. Looked up from germline, CDR1 is LNHDA and CDR2 is SQIVND (reference sequence). J gave up 2 bases and V 4 bases, and 4 bases lay outside the gene matches. The CDR3 runs to 14 residues. DNA of the CDR3: TGTGCCAGTAGTACCGAGACAGGGAACTATGGCTACACCTTC. Its translation is CASSTETGNYGYTF.

The CDR3 here is CASSADGTSTQYF. The CDR3 DNA sequence: TGTGCCAGCAGCGCCGACGGGACATCGACGCAGTATTTT. The chain has TRBV9 and TRBJ2-3, with D perhaps TRBD1 (6 bases). Trimming left V 3 bases short and J 9 bases short, with 14 bases between. CDR1 is SGDLS, CDR2 YYNGEE, per germline. The CDR3 totals 13 residues.

The V and J genes are TRBV10-3 and TRBJ2-5; tentative D call: TRBD2 (5 bases). Germline CDR1 and CDR2: ENHRY and SYGVKD. V lost 3 bases, J lost 3 bases, and 20 bases lay in between. There are 17 residues in the CDR3. CDR3 sequence reads: CAISEGGRGSGKETQYF. The CDR3 bases are TGTGCCATCAGTGAAGGAGGCAGAGGCAGTGGGAAAGAGACCCAGTACTTC.

This clonotype appeared a few times. The chain links TRBV6-2 or TRBV6-3 to TRBJ1-5; 8 bases align to TRBD1. There are 14 residues in the CDR3. The germline V gene has CDR1 MNHEY and CDR2 SVGEGT. J lost 3 bases, V lost 7 bases, and 5 bases had no gene match. The CDR3 bases are TGTGCCAGCACCCGGACAGGGTACAATCAGCCCCAGCATTTT. Its protein product is CASTRTGYNQPQHF.

This clonotype was detected a few times. V gene TRBV20-1 combines with J gene TRBJ2-7, with D perhaps matching TRBD2 (5 bases). Trimming stripped 1 base from V and 5 bases from J, with 12 bases between. CDR3 size: 13 residues. Germline lookup yields CDR1 DFQATT and CDR2 SNEGSKA (reference sequence). The CDR3 nucleotides read TGCAGTGCTAGAGCCAGCGGTTCGGACGAGCAGTACTTC. It yields the protein CSARASGSDEQYF.

The chain recombines TRBV6-1 with TRBJ2-1; TRBD2 might be the D (5 bases). CDR1 and CDR2 from the germline V gene are MNHNS and SASEGT. V was cut by 4 bases and J by 6 bases, with 10 bases left in between. The CDR3 has 13 amino acids. The CDR3 sequence: CASSGTGFNEQFF. The DNA for the CDR3 is TGTGCCAGCAGTGGGACTGGGTTCAATGAGCAGTTCTTC.

This clonotype was seen only a few times. The chain recombines TRBV7-9 with TRBJ2-6; D gene uncertain. The CDR3 sequence is 17 residues long. Germline V CDR1 and CDR2: SEHNR, FQNEAQ (reference sequence). V was cut by 2 bases and J by 0 bases, with 11 bases left in between. The CDR3 sequence: CASSLWAAISGANVLTF. The CDR3 nucleotides read TGTGCCAGCAGCTTATGGGCGGCGATCTCTGGGGCCAACGTCCTGACTTTC. Combining the CDR3 with reference TRBV7-9 and TRBJ2-6 gives the whole variable domain DTGVSQNPRHKITKRGQNVTFRCDPISEHNRLYWYRQTLGQGPEFLTYFQNEAQLEKSRLLSDRFSAERPKGSFSTLEIQRTEQGDSAMYLCASSLWAAISGANVLTFGAGSRLTVL.

This rearrangement joins TRBV7-2 to TRBJ1-4; D is uncertain. The V gene lost 2 bases and the J gene lost 3 bases, with 10 bases spanning the gap. The CDR3 extends over 15 amino acids. CDR1 and CDR2 from the germline V gene are SGHTA and FQGNSA. The CDR3 protein is CASSLLESSNEKLFF. For the CDR3, the DNA is TGTGCCAGCAGCTTACTGGAGAGTTCTAATGAAAAACTGTTTTTT.